Presented here are 25 T cell receptor beta chains from one specimen sequenced in a study of blood T cell repertoires in COVID-19. The data were produced by immunoSEQ multiplex PCR, yet TCRdb's version contains in-frame clones alone and is incomplete. The table lists 270,000 or so clones, approximately 89% of them singletons. Sequencing was performed on PBMCs or T cells enriched from blood (not recorded which). These receptors were taken from a woman younger than 35 who had recovered from COVID-19.

The gene calls are TRBV24-1 and TRBJ1-5, with D possibly being TRBD1 (5 bases). The germline gives CDR1 KGHDR, CDR2 SFDVKD. Trimming took 4 bases from V and 2 from J, leaving 11 bases between them. This CDR3 contains 15 residues. The chain's CDR3 is CATSEGLGGNQPQHF. CDR3 sequence (DNA): TGTGCCACCAGTGAGGGTCTAGGGGGCAATCAGCCCCAGCATTTT.

The V call is TRBV28, the J call TRBJ1-5; tentative D call: TRBD1 (5 bases). This CDR3 region has 12 residues. Deletions cut 6 bases from V and 6 bases from J, with 9 bases between. Germline lookup yields CDR1 MDHEN and CDR2 SYDVKM. The CDR3 DNA sequence: TGTGCCAGCAGCCCCGGGGGTCAGCCCCAGCATTTT. This encodes CASSPGGQPQHF.

The V gene is TRBV7-3, the J gene TRBJ2-2; 8 nucleotides align to TRBD2. The V gene end was trimmed by 6 bases and the J gene end by 5 bases; junction bases not matched to a gene: 17. The V gene's germline CDR1 is SGHTA and CDR2 FQGTGA. This CDR3 is built from 18 residues. CDR3 DNA sequence: TGTGCCAGCAGTTTGAGCGGGAGCAGTTGGGGGGAGACCGGGGAGCTGTTTTTT. This encodes CASSLSGSSWGETGELFF. The full variable domain, its missing parts supplied by reference TRBV7-3 and TRBJ2-2, is GAGVSQTPSNKVTEKGKYVELRCDPISGHTALYWYRQSLGQGPEFLIYFQGTGAADDSGLPNDRFFAVRPEGSVSTLKIQRTERGDSAVYLCASSLSGSSWGETGELFFGEGSRLTVL.

The chain recombines TRBV19 with TRBJ1-2; D is ambiguous. Germline CDR1 and CDR2: LNHDA and SQIVND (reference sequence). The CDR3 runs to 14 residues. Trimming took 7 bases from V and 7 from J, leaving 19 bases between them. The CDR3 region is CASTPVRGILGYTF. CDR3 in DNA: TGTGCCAGTACCCCAGTTCGCGGAATTCTTGGCTACACCTTC. The full variable domain, completed using reference TRBV19 and TRBJ1-2, is DGGITQSPKYLFRKEGQNVTLSCEQNLNHDAMYWYRQDPGQGLRLIYYSQIVNDFQKGDIAEGYSVSREKKESFPLTVTSAQKNPTAFYLCASTPVRGILGYTFGSGTRLTVV.

This chain connects TRBV21-1 to TRBJ1-3. TRBV21-1 is a pseudogene. The CDR3 spans 15 residues. CDR3 amino acids: CAPGKVISSGNTIYF. CDR3 nucleotide sequence: TGTGCCCCGGGTAAGGTAATTAGCTCTGGAAACACCATATATTTT.

The chain is built from TRBV6-2 or TRBV6-3 and TRBJ2-1, with unresolved D. Germline V CDR1 and CDR2: MNHEY, SVGEGT. CDR3 length: 17 residues. Trimming cost V 0 bases and J 0 bases, with 12 bases left between them. Here the CDR3 DNA reads TGTGCCAGCAGTTACTCCAACAGAATAAGCTCCTACAATGAGCAGTTCTTC. Translating gives CASSYSNRISSYNEQFF.

The chain joins TRBV5-4 to TRBJ2-7, with D possibly matching TRBD2 (7 bases). The CDR3 runs to 15 residues. The germline gives CDR1 SGHNT, CDR2 YYREEE (reference sequence). Trimming cost V 6 bases and J 0 bases, with 16 bases left between them. This CDR3 reads CASNIRGASSYEQYF. CDR3 nucleotides: TGTGCCAGCAACATCCGGGGGGCCAGCTCCTACGAGCAGTACTTC.

The J gene is TRBJ1-2, the V gene TRBV6-2 or TRBV6-3; D not resolved. Per the germline V gene, CDR1 is MNHEY and CDR2 is SVGEGT. V lost 2 bases to trimming and J lost 4 bases, with 8 bases between them. This CDR3 region has 13 residues. The DNA for the CDR3 is TGTGCCAGCAGTTACCTGGGGAGCTATGGCTACACCTTC. Encoded protein: CASSYLGSYGYTF.

The chain carries TRBV28 and TRBJ2-7; 9 bases map to TRBD1. The length of the CDR3 is 15 residues. Germline V CDR1 and CDR2: MDHEN, SYDVKM. The V gene end was trimmed by 5 bases and the J gene end by 3 bases; junction bases not matched to a gene: 8. The CDR3 sequence: CASSQPGQGFYEQYF. CDR3 DNA sequence: TGTGCCAGCAGTCAGCCGGGACAGGGTTTCTACGAGCAGTACTTC.

This chain joins TRBV7-3 and TRBJ2-3, with D tentatively TRBD2 (6 bases). The CDR3 spans 14 residues. V was clipped by 5 bases and J by 4 bases, with 13 bases between them. The germline gives CDR1 SGHTA, CDR2 FQGTGA. CDR3 region: CASSDLGGADTQYF. The CDR3 coding sequence is TGTGCCAGCAGCGATCTGGGGGGTGCAGATACGCAGTATTTT.

This clone has at least ten counts. This chain uses TRBV5-4 with TRBJ1-1; 11 nucleotides align to TRBD1. Losses at the gene ends were 4 bases for V and 5 bases for J; bases not matched to a gene: 7. The CDR3 spans 15 residues. The germline CDR1 and CDR2 sequences are SGHNT and YYREEE (reference sequence). The DNA for the CDR3 is TGTGCCAGCAGCGAATGGACAGGGGGCATGACTGAAGCTTTCTTT. This translates into CASSEWTGGMTEAFF.

This clone appeared once. This rearrangement joins TRBV11-2 to TRBJ1-5; the D is unclear. Trimming removed 5 bases from V and 4 bases from J, with 9 bases in between. The CDR3 is 13 amino acids. CDR1 and CDR2 from the germline V gene are SGHAT and FQNNGV. DNA of the CDR3: TGTGCCAGCAGCAGAGAGCTTAATCAGCCCCAGCATTTT. This encodes CASSRELNQPQHF.

The J gene is TRBJ2-5, the V gene TRBV7-2; 13 bases line up with TRBD2. V lost 5 bases to trimming and J lost 11 bases; unmatched junction nucleotides: 20. This CDR3 is built from 18 residues. Germline CDR1 and CDR2: SGHTA and FQGNSA. The CDR3 here is CASSGLTSGRPGLGGQYF. CDR3 DNA sequence: TGTGCCAGCAGCGGGCTGACTAGCGGGAGGCCCGGGTTAGGGGGTCAGTACTTC.

The chain uses TRBV4-2 and TRBJ2-3, with TRBD2 identical over 8 bases. Germline CDR1 LGHNA, CDR2 YNFKEQ. This CDR3 comprises 15 residues. V was pared by 1 base and J by 6 bases, with 6 bases of the junction left unmatched. DNA for the CDR3: TGTGCCAGCAGCCAAGTCTCCGGGACTAGGGATACGCAGTATTTT. Its protein product is CASSQVSGTRDTQYF.

The V gene is TRBV5-8, the J gene TRBJ1-5; maybe TRBD1 (6 bases). The CDR3 totals 20 residues. The germline CDR1 and CDR2 sequences are SGHTS and YDEGEE. Trimming left V 0 bases short and J 1 base short, with 23 bases between. The CDR3 spells CASSLELNSGAFGSNQPQHF. As DNA, the CDR3 is TGTGCCAGCAGCTTGGAGTTGAATTCAGGGGCGTTCGGGAGCAATCAGCCCCAGCATTTT. Full variable domain (outside the CDR3, taken from reference TRBV5-8 and TRBJ1-5): EAGVTQSPTHLIKTRGQQATLRCSPISGHTSVYWYQQALGLGLQFLLWYDEGEERNRGNFPPRFSGRQFPNYSSELNVNALELEDSALYLCASSLELNSGAFGSNQPQHFGDGTRLSIL.

This CDR3 is CASSQVGQGLSGYTF. The CDR3 DNA reads as TGCGCCAGCAGCCAAGTTGGACAGGGGTTAAGTGGCTACACCTTC. The genes are TRBV4-1 and TRBJ1-2; 9 bases match TRBD1. This CDR3 contains 15 residues. V dropped 1 base and J dropped 7; count of bases not matched to a gene: 7. Germline loops: CDR1 MGHRA, CDR2 YSYEKL.

V usage is TRBV6-2 or TRBV6-3 and J usage is TRBJ1-5, with 9 bases matching TRBD1. The CDR3 spans 17 residues. CDR1 and CDR2 from the germline V gene are MNHEY and SVGEGT. J gave up 2 bases and V 2 bases, and 7 bases lay outside the gene matches. The CDR3 loop is CASSYTGQGTGNQPQHF. CDR3 coding DNA: TGTGCCAGCAGTTACACCGGACAGGGGACCGGCAATCAGCCCCAGCATTTT.

The chain has TRBV29-1 and TRBJ1-5, with 8 bases fitting TRBD1. This CDR3 has 14 residues. The J segment lost 2 bases and the V segment lost 4 bases, leaving 4 bases of the junction unmatched. CDR1 and CDR2 from the germline V gene are SQVTM and ANQGSEA. The CDR3, as DNA: TGCAGCGTTGCGTCAGGGGGCGGCAATCAGCCCCAGCATTTT. Protein sequence: CSVASGGGNQPQHF. The variable domain in full, completed from reference TRBV29-1 and TRBJ1-5, reads SAVISQKPSRDICQRGTSLTIQCQVDSQVTMMFWYRQQPGQSLTLIATANQGSEATYESGFVIDKFPISRPNLTFSTLTVSNMSPEDSSIYLCSVASGGGNQPQHFGDGTRLSIL.

The chain has TRBV7-2 and TRBJ2-1, with 11 bases that match TRBD2. Germline loops: CDR1 SGHTA, CDR2 FQGNSA. CDR3 size: 17 residues. The V segment lost 0 bases and the J segment 4 bases; nucleotides outside the gene matches: 5. This chain's CDR3 is CASSLASGTSGYNEQFF. In DNA, the CDR3 is TGTGCCAGCAGCTTAGCCTCCGGGACTAGCGGATACAATGAGCAGTTCTTC.

The gene calls are TRBV6-5 and TRBJ2-3, with D perhaps matching TRBD2 (7 bases). Trimming removed 0 bases at V and 1 base at J, with 11 bases between. The CDR3 runs 16 residues. CDR1 and CDR2 (germline): MNHEY, SVGAGI. Here the CDR3 reads CASSYSGGLRTDTQYF. Here the CDR3 DNA reads TGTGCCAGCAGTTACTCAGGGGGACTACGCACAGATACGCAGTATTTT.

In this sample, this clone turned up a few times. This sequence joins TRBV30 and TRBJ1-1; D is undetermined. Trimming stripped 0 bases from V and 3 bases from J, with 11 bases between. The CDR3 totals 14 residues. Germline-derived CDR1 and CDR2 are GTSNPN and SVGIG (reference sequence). CDR3 sequence (DNA): TGTGCCTGGAGTGTACGGAGGGTGCACACTGAAGCTTTCTTT. This encodes CAWSVRRVHTEAFF. Looking up the rest from reference TRBV30 and TRBJ1-1 gives the full variable domain: SQTIHQWPATLVQPVGSPLSLECTVEGTSNPNLYWYRQAAGRGLQLLFYSVGIGQISSEVPQNLSASRPQDRQFILSSKKLLLSDSGFYLCAWSVRRVHTEAFFGQGTRLTVV.

The chain employs TRBV27 and TRBJ2-1, with 7 bases aligning to TRBD2. Germline-derived CDR1 and CDR2 are MNHEY and SMNVEV (reference sequence). The V and J ends lost 2 bases and 5 bases, in that order; junction bases with no gene match: 6. The CDR3 is 15 amino acids. This CDR3 is CASSLKAGRNNEQFF. DNA of the CDR3: TGTGCCAGCAGTTTAAAAGCGGGGAGGAACAATGAGCAGTTCTTC.

With respect to this clone: This CDR3 is also generated by other DNA sequences in the sample. The chain uses TRBV3-1 (or the pseudogene TRBV3-2) and TRBJ2-3; possible D gene TRBD2, 5 bases. Trimming removed 0 bases from V and 6 bases from J, with 7 bases in between. Germline CDR1 reads LGHDT; CDR2 reads YNNKEL (reference sequence). This CDR3 is built from 13 residues. CDR3 amino acids: CASSQDRGDTQYF. DNA of the CDR3: TGTGCCAGCAGCCAAGATCGAGGGGATACGCAGTATTTT.

The chain combines TRBV4-3 with TRBJ2-3, with D perhaps TRBD2 (5 bases). The CDR3 totals 16 residues. Germline V gives CDR1 LGHNA, CDR2 YSLEER. V lost 1 base and J lost 2, with 13 bases in between. The CDR3 DNA follows: TGCGCCAGCAGCCAAGGAGTTAGCGCATACACAGATACGCAGTATTTT. This translates into CASSQGVSAYTDTQYF.

This clone appeared a few times. This chain links TRBV11-2 with TRBJ1-2, with D tentatively TRBD1 (5 bases). This CDR3 is built from 13 residues. V lost 1 base and J 5 bases, leaving 8 bases between the germline ends. The V gene's germline CDR1 is SGHAT and CDR2 FQNNGV. The CDR3 protein is CASSLAGWYGYTF. In DNA form, the CDR3 reads TGTGCCAGCAGCTTAGCAGGGTGGTATGGCTACACCTTC.